The entry below gives a single TCR beta chain sequence along with its context. The antigen remains undetermined. The immunoSEQ assay was version 4, run in survey mode. Some clones are missing from TCRdb's copy, which holds only in-frame ones; the method was immunoSEQ multiplex PCR. Among around 35,000 clones, roughly four fifths were seen once, and the ten largest hold roughly 1%. CDR1 and CDR2 (germline): SEHNR, FQNEAQ (reference sequence). V gave up 5 bases and J gave up 0 bases; unmatched junction bases: 5. The CDR3 is made up of 15 amino acids. The entry originates in a study of persistence of HIV-infected CD4 T cells. An overlapping HIV-1 Gag peptide pool stimulated these cells at 0.85 to 1 ug/peptide/mL. CD40L/CD69 double-negative CD45RO-high memory CD4+ T cells were collected.

The sequence came from an adult with HIV. The donor label of this sample is uncertain. The specimen comprised cultured CD4+ T cells from PBMCs, sampled from a patient who received antiretroviral therapy. The chain links TRBV7-9 to TRBJ1-1, with 8 bases lining up with TRBD1. This CDR3 is CASSLPTGVNTEAFF. The CDR3 nucleotides read TGTGCCAGCAGCCTCCCGACAGGGGTGAACACTGAAGCTTTCTTT. The entire variable domain, with the rest obtained from reference TRBV7-9 and TRBJ1-1, is as follows: DTGVSQNPRHKITKRGQNVTFRCDPISEHNRLYWYRQTLGQGPEFLTYFQNEAQLEKSRLLSDRFSAERPKGSFSTLEIQRTEQGDSAMYLCASSLPTGVNTEAFFGQGTRLTVV.